One and the same sample provided the 9 T cell receptor beta chains below, sequenced in a study of blood T cells in healthy people across ages. It was with a sample-barcoded 5' primer and a J-beta primer mix that a second PCR of roughly 7 to 12 cycles was run. TCRdb re-called the 5' RACE reads with MiXCR, one entry per CDR3 protein. The sample contains roughly 1.5 million distinct CDR3 sequences, approximately 43% of which appear only once. Sequenced sample: blood. The receptor source for this set is a woman under 30 in good health.

This clonotype turned up a few times. V gene TRBV11-2 combines with J gene TRBJ1-2, with a possible D match to TRBD1 (5 bases). The CDR3 is 14 amino acids. V gave up 5 bases and J gave up 4 bases, with 14 bases separating them. Germline V CDR1 and CDR2: SGHAT, FQNNGV. CDR3 residues: CASSPRVRGYGYTF. The CDR3 nucleotides are TGTGCCAGCAGCCCCAGGGTTAGGGGCTATGGCTACACCTTC.

This clonotype was counted once. One end of the junction fails to match germline, which may point to a read error. V is TRBV4-1 and J is TRBJ1-2; the D is unclear. The CDR3 is 12 residues long. Per germline, CDR1 MGHRA and CDR2 YSYEKL. This CDR3 is CASSQSNYGHTF. CDR3 bases: TGCGCCAGCAGCCAATCCAACTATGGCCACACCTTC.

This chain links TRBV27 with TRBJ1-2, with TRBD1 matching 9 bases. Germline V gene sequence: CDR1 MNHEY, CDR2 SMNVEV (reference sequence). The J segment lost 7 bases and the V segment lost 6 bases, leaving 9 bases of the junction unmatched. The CDR3 has 14 residues. CDR3 bases: TGTGCCAGCAGAGGGACAGGGACATTGGGTGGCTACACCTTC. It is translated as CASRGTGTLGGYTF.

With respect to this clonotype: A much larger clone differs from this one at a single base, so this may be a read error. The genes are TRBV4-3 and TRBJ2-3; perhaps TRBD2 as D (6 bases). Germline V gene sequence: CDR1 LGHNA, CDR2 YSLEER. This CDR3 comprises 17 residues. CDR3 protein: CASSQDGGTENSETQYF. The DNA of the CDR3 is TGCGCCAGCAGCCAAGATGGGGGGACTGAGAACTCAGAGACGCAGTATTTT.

V is TRBV5-4 and J is TRBJ2-2, with 9 positions matching TRBD1. CDR1 is SGHNT and CDR2 is YYREEE in the germline V gene (reference sequence). This CDR3 has 16 amino acids. Trimming removed 0 bases from V and 4 bases from J; junction bases left unmatched: 4. CDR3 nucleotide sequence: TGTGCCAGCAGCTTGGCAGGACAGGGGTTCACCGGGGAGCTGTTTTTT. This codes for CASSLAGQGFTGELFF. Using reference TRBV5-4 and TRBJ2-2 for the parts outside the CDR3, the full variable domain is ETGVTQSPTHLIKTRGQQVTLRCSSQSGHNTVSWYQQALGQGPQFIFQYYREEENGRGNFPPRFSGLQFPNYSSELNVNALELDDSALYLCASSLAGQGFTGELFFGEGSRLTVL.

V is TRBV27 and J is TRBJ1-5; 10 nucleotides align to TRBD1. This CDR3 is 17 amino acids long. The ends lost 6 bases at V and 3 bases at J; junction bases unmatched: 11. The germline V gene encodes CDR1 MNHEY and CDR2 SMNVEV (reference sequence). In DNA form, the CDR3 reads TGTGCCAGCAGCCGCAAGGGGACAGGGGAAAACAATCAGCCCCAGCATTTT. Encoded protein: CASSRKGTGENNQPQHF.

This clonotype showed up many times. An end of the junction does not agree with germline; a read error may underlie this. V usage is TRBV3-1 and J usage is TRBJ2-1; 8 bases map to TRBD2. The CDR3 contains 15 residues. Germline V gene sequence: CDR1 LGHDT, CDR2 YNNKEL (reference sequence). The CDR3 sequence: CASSQSGGSYNEQFF. The CDR3 DNA follows: TGCGCCAGCAGCCAGAGCGGGGGTTCCTACAATGAGCAGTTCTTC.

The chain carries TRBV4-1 and TRBJ1-5, with 8 nucleotides matching TRBD1. The V segment lost 2 bases and the J segment 6 bases; nucleotides outside the gene matches: 9. In germline, CDR1 is MGHRA, CDR2 YSYEKL. The CDR3 is made up of 16 amino acids. Here the CDR3 reads CASSQPTGGLRQPQHF. The CDR3 DNA follows: TGCGCCAGCAGCCAACCAACAGGGGGTTTACGTCAGCCCCAGCATTTT.

The rearrangement joins TRBV20-1 to TRBJ2-4, with D tentatively TRBD2 (6 bases). From germline, CDR1 is DFQATT and CDR2 SNEGSKA (reference sequence). Trimming pared 1 base from V and 6 bases from J, leaving 10 bases between. The CDR3 is 13 amino acids. This CDR3 reads CSARAGLTNIQYF. The CDR3 nucleotides read TGCAGTGCTAGAGCAGGACTAACAAACATTCAGTACTTC.